The rows below give T cell receptor beta chains drawn from one sample of a study of cytomegalovirus exposure and HLA in healthy donors. Clones were sequenced by immunoSEQ multiplex PCR, and TCRdb holds only the in-frame ones, with some missing. This table has over 150,000 clones, approximately 81% appearing once. The sequencing sample was made of PBMCs. Receptors were obtained from a boy aged 2 to 10 in good health and CMV-seronegative. Both conserved end residues are part of each CDR3. A D gene is named only where the DNA matches it firmly. Clone size is given for some rows only: seen once, a few or many times, or a class if the clone is expanded.

abundance	v_gene	j_gene	d_gene	CDR3nt	CDR3aa
NA	TRBV6-5	TRBJ2-2	TRBD1	TGTGCCAGCAGACGACGGACAGGGTTCACCGGGGAGCTGTTTTTT	CASRRRTGFTGELFF
NA	TRBV5-6	TRBJ2-7	NA	TGTGCCAGCAGCACCGGGATTTTTTACGAGCAGTACTTC	CASSTGIFYEQYF
few	TRBV6-6	TRBJ1-5	NA	TGTGCCAGCCTGCGGGTGGATAGCAATCAGCCCCAGCATTTT	CASLRVDSNQPQHF
NA	TRBV10-2	TRBJ1-1	NA	TGCGCCAGCAGCACATTGAACACTGAAGCTTTCTTT	CASSTLNTEAFF
few	TRBV30	TRBJ2-7	TRBD2	TGTGCCTGGAGACGCGGACTAGCGGCTTCCTACGAGCAGTACTTC	CAWRRGLAASYEQYF
NA	TRBV7-9	TRBJ2-1	NA	TGTGCCAGCAGCTTAGATTTGGGACTCTCCTACAATGAGCAGTTCTTC	CASSLDLGLSYNEQFF
NA	TRBV28	TRBJ1-2	TRBD1	TGTGCCAGCAGTTTCCGGACAGGCTATGGCTACACCTTC	CASSFRTGYGYTF
NA	TRBV12-5	TRBJ1-1	NA	TGTGCTAGTGGTTGGAGGCAGGTGAACACTGAAGCTTTCTTT	CASGWRQVNTEAFF
NA	TRBV7-9	TRBJ1-3	NA	TGTGCCAGCAGCTATCCCCGGGGGAATGGAAACACCATATATTTT	CASSYPRGNGNTIYF
NA	TRBV9	TRBJ1-1	NA	TGTGCCAGCAGCGTACAATCCGGGAACACTGAAGCTTTCTTT	CASSVQSGNTEAFF
NA	TRBV4-2	TRBJ2-7	TRBD2	TGTGCCAGCAGCCAGGAAAGCGGGAGCTCCTACGAGCAGTACTTC	CASSQESGSSYEQYF
NA	TRBV28	TRBJ2-3	NA	TGTGCCAGCAGTTTATGGGGCAGGGCCAGCACAGATACGCAGTATTTT	CASSLWGRASTDTQYF
NA	TRBV6-1	TRBJ2-6	NA	TGTGCCAGCAGTGAAGACCAATCAGGGACACCAAAAACCTCTGGGGCCAACGTCCTGACTTTC	CASSEDQSGTPKTSGANVLTF
NA	TRBV19	TRBJ2-3	TRBD1	TGTGCCAGTAGTATCTTTGGACCGGGACAGGCTTCGGATACGCAGTATTTT	CASSIFGPGQASDTQYF